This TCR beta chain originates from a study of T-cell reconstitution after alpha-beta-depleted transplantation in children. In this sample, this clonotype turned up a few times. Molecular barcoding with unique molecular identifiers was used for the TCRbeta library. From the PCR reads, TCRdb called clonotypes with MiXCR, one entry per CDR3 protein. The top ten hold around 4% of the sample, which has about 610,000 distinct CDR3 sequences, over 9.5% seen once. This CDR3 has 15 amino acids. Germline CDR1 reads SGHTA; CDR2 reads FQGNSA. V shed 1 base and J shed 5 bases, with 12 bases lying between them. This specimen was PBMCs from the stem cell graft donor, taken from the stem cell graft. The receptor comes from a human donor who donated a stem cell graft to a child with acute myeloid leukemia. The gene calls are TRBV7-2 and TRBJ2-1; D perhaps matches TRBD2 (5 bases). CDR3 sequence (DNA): TGTGCCAGCAGCTTAGAAACGGTTAGCGACAATGAGCAGTTCTTC. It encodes CASSLETVSDNEQFF. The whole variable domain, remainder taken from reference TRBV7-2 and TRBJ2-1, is GAGVSQSPSNKVTEKGKDVELRCDPISGHTALYWYRQSLGQGLEFLIYFQGNSAPDKSGLPSDRFSAERTGGSVSTLTIQRTQQEDSAVYLCASSLETVSDNEQFFGPGTRLTVL.